The 17 T cell receptor beta chains listed next were all sequenced from one sample in a study of PD-1 blockade in classical Hodgkin lymphoma. In every patient, relapse followed autologous stem cell transplantation, while exposure to brentuximab vedotin differed. Sequencing was performed with immunoSEQ multiplex PCR; in TCRdb, only in-frame clones are kept and a portion is missing. The sample includes about 97,000 clones, approximately 80% of them seen just once. This specimen was peripheral blood mononuclear cells (PBMCs), taken at baseline. The origin of the receptors is a human donor with classical Hodgkin lymphoma.

The chain couples TRBV10-1 to TRBJ2-3; tentative D call: TRBD1 (6 bases). Germline V gene lookup returns CDR1 WNHNN and CDR2 SYGVQD (reference sequence). The CDR3 has 15 residues. Trimming cost V 0 bases and J 1 base, with 8 bases left between them. The DNA of the CDR3 is TGCGCCAGCAGTGAGTCGGACAGAGGCACAGATACGCAGTATTTT. Its protein is CASSESDRGTDTQYF.

V and J are TRBV5-6 and TRBJ2-7; the match to TRBD2 covers 12 bases. The CDR3 length is 19 residues. The junction had 17 bases not matched to a gene; V was cut back by 4 bases and J by 3 bases. Germline assignment: CDR1 SGHDT and CDR2 YYEEEE. CDR3 bases: TGTGCCAGCAGCACGCTGAGGCTAGCGGGAGGGCCTTCTCGCTACGAGCAGTACTTC. Encoded protein: CASSTLRLAGGPSRYEQYF.

The genes are TRBV15 and TRBJ2-4, with D possibly TRBD1 on 6 matching bases. With 0 bases removed from V and 2 bases from J, the gap between germline ends came to 14 bases. Germline V CDR1 and CDR2: LNHNV, YYDKDF (reference sequence). This CDR3 spans 17 amino acids. CDR3 bases: TGTGCCACCAGCAGAGATCCACCCCAGGGGCCCAAAAACATTCAGTACTTC. This encodes CATSRDPPQGPKNIQYF.

V usage is TRBV18 and J usage is TRBJ1-2; D not certain. The CDR3 consists of 13 residues. The V end lost 3 bases, the J end lost 3 bases, and 8 bases lay between the germline ends. The germline CDR1 and CDR2 sequences are KGHSH and LQKENI. The CDR3 here is CASSPSGYYGYTF. The CDR3, as DNA: TGTGCCAGCTCACCTTCAGGCTACTATGGCTACACCTTC. Full variable domain (rest looked up from reference TRBV18 and TRBJ1-2): NAGVMQNPRHLVRRRGQEARLRCSPMKGHSHVYWYRQLPEEGLKFMVYLQKENIIDESGMPKERFSAEFPKEGPSILRIQQVVRGDSAAYFCASSPSGYYGYTFGSGTRLTVV.

V usage is TRBV19 and J usage is TRBJ2-3; unclear D gene. CDR1 is LNHDA, CDR2 SQIVND, per germline (reference sequence). The CDR3 length is 16 residues. Trimming removed 1 base from V and 2 bases from J, with 13 bases in between. The CDR3 sequence: CASSIGKGSFTDTQYF. The CDR3 DNA sequence: TGTGCCAGTAGTATAGGAAAAGGGTCTTTCACAGATACGCAGTATTTT.

This clone was counted once. The rearrangement uses TRBV6-5 and TRBJ2-2; 9 bases map to TRBD2. Germline V CDR1 and CDR2: MNHEY, SVGAGI. J lost 5 bases, V lost 4 bases, and 5 bases had no gene match. The CDR3 sequence is 15 residues long. Written as DNA, the CDR3 is TGTGCCAGCAGTTCCCGGGGACTAGCAACCGGGGAGCTGTTTTTT. Protein product: CASSSRGLATGELFF.

This chain links TRBV5-1 with TRBJ2-7; 9 nucleotides line up with TRBD1. From germline, CDR1 is SGHRS and CDR2 YFSETQ. V was clipped by 0 bases and J by 7 bases; unmatched bases: 8. The CDR3 is made up of 15 amino acids. The CDR3 DNA reads as TGCGCCAGCAGCTTGGGGGACAGGGTTACTTGGGAGCAGTACTTC. The encoded protein is CASSLGDRVTWEQYF. Filled out from reference TRBV5-1 and TRBJ2-7, the complete variable domain reads KAGVTQTPRYLIKTRGQQVTLSCSPISGHRSVSWYQQTPGQGLQFLFEYFSETQRNKGNFPGRFSGRQFSNSRSEMNVSTLELGDSALYLCASSLGDRVTWEQYFGPGTRLTVT.

The chain joins TRBV7-9 to TRBJ2-7; TRBD1 matches 9 bases. Germline CDR1 reads SEHNR; CDR2 reads FQNEAQ (reference sequence). The CDR3 consists of 15 residues. Trimming cost V 5 bases and J 4 bases; bases outside gene matches: 9. The CDR3 protein is CASSPGTGLRYEQYF. The CDR3 region has the DNA TGTGCCAGCAGCCCGGGGACAGGGTTAAGGTACGAGCAGTACTTC.

This rearrangement joins TRBV6-1 to TRBJ2-1; D perhaps matches TRBD1 (5 bases). The CDR3 is 13 residues long. Looked up from germline, CDR1 is MNHNS and CDR2 is SASEGT. Trimming removed 0 bases at V and 14 bases at J, with 14 bases between. CDR3 DNA sequence: TGTGCCAGCAGTGAAGCGGGGCCCACGTCCGAGTTCTTC. Protein product: CASSEAGPTSEFF.

The chain recombines TRBV19 with TRBJ2-7, with TRBD1 as a possible D gene (5 bases). Trimming took off 5 bases at V and 6 bases at J, with 23 bases between the two ends. The length of the CDR3 is 16 residues. CDR1 and CDR2 from the germline V gene are LNHDA and SQIVND (reference sequence). The CDR3 nucleotides read TGTGCCAGTAGTCCCAACACAGGTTTTGGGTTCACCGAGCAGTACTTC. As protein: CASSPNTGFGFTEQYF.

This clone is a singleton in its sample. The CDR3 region has the DNA TGTGCCAGCAACCTGGGGGACCGCAACACTGAAGCTTTCTTT. It codes for CASNLGDRNTEAFF. The chain employs TRBV13 and TRBJ1-1; TRBD1 might be the D (5 bases). Germline values: CDR1 PRHDT, CDR2 FYEKMQ (reference sequence). This CDR3 has 14 amino acids. V lost 7 bases and J 2 bases, leaving 14 bases between the germline ends.

This rearrangement joins TRBV6-5 to TRBJ2-2, with 9 bases lining up with TRBD2. The ends lost 2 bases at V and 4 bases at J; junction bases unmatched: 5. The CDR3 runs to 16 residues. Germline V gene data show CDR1 as MNHEY and CDR2 as SVGAGI. The CDR3 sequence: CASSYGAGGLTGELFF. CDR3 in DNA: TGTGCCAGCAGTTACGGAGCGGGAGGACTCACCGGGGAGCTGTTTTTT.

The chain recombines TRBV5-1 with TRBJ2-1; the D gene is possibly TRBD2 (6 bases). Germline lookup yields CDR1 SGHRS and CDR2 YFSETQ. CDR3 length: 14 amino acids. V shed 4 bases and J shed 7 bases, with 15 bases lying between them. CDR3 protein: CASSLRRAVNEQFF. CDR3 coding DNA: TGCGCCAGCAGCCTAAGGAGGGCCGTTAATGAGCAGTTCTTC. Filled out from reference TRBV5-1 and TRBJ2-1, the complete variable domain reads KAGVTQTPRYLIKTRGQQVTLSCSPISGHRSVSWYQQTPGQGLQFLFEYFSETQRNKGNFPGRFSGRQFSNSRSEMNVSTLELGDSALYLCASSLRRAVNEQFFGPGTRLTVL.

V gene TRBV6-1 combines with J gene TRBJ2-3, with D uncertain. The V gene lost 4 bases and the J gene lost 6 bases, with 5 bases spanning the gap. The CDR3 runs to 11 residues. CDR1 and CDR2 from the germline V gene are MNHNS and SASEGT. CDR3 coding DNA: TGTGCCAGCAGTGGGGTGGATACGCAGTATTTT. This encodes CASSGVDTQYF.

The chain employs TRBV28 and TRBJ2-7; no clear D. Germline V gene lookup returns CDR1 MDHEN and CDR2 SYDVKM. The length of the CDR3 is 14 residues. The V gene lost 3 bases and the J gene lost 0 bases, with 9 bases spanning the gap. The CDR3 DNA follows: TGTGCCAGCAGTTTTTTATGGGGCTCCTACGAGCAGTACTTC. Its protein product is CASSFLWGSYEQYF. The variable domain in full, with the rest retrieved from reference TRBV28 and TRBJ2-7, is DVKVTQSSRYLVKRTGEKVFLECVQDMDHENMFWYRQDPGLGLRLIYFSYDVKMKEKGDIPEGYSVSREKKERFSLILESASTNQTSMYLCASSFLWGSYEQYFGPGTRLTVT.

The chain carries TRBV11-3 and TRBJ2-2; possible D gene TRBD2, 5 bases. The CDR3 is 14 amino acids. CDR1 is SGHNT and CDR2 is YENEEA in the germline V gene. V lost 1 base and J lost 5, with 8 bases in between. The CDR3 sequence: CASSLGGLTGELFF. In DNA, the CDR3 is TGTGCCAGCAGCTTAGGAGGGTTGACCGGGGAGCTGTTTTTT.

The J gene is TRBJ2-5, the V gene TRBV18; D unresolved. This CDR3 region has 15 residues. V dropped 1 base and J dropped 0 bases, with 9 bases sitting between them. Germline CDR1 and CDR2: KGHSH and LQKENI. The CDR3 spells CASSPRAIDQETQYF. Here the CDR3 DNA reads TGTGCCAGCTCACCACGGGCAATAGACCAAGAGACCCAGTACTTC.